Below, one TCR beta chain is given with its context. Antigen unknown. These data come from a study of shared clonotypes between healthy human individuals. Study-wide context: The plates for each donor numbered three CD4 naive, three CD4 memory, two CD8 naive and one CD8 memory. Broader study findings: Shared clonotypes: about 5.3% naive CD4, about 3.5% naive CD8, about 2.4% memory CD4, over 0.3% memory CD8.

The CDR3 runs 14 residues. The junction had 8 bases not matched to a gene; V was cut back by 3 bases and J by 5 bases. Germline V CDR1 and CDR2: SQVTM, ANQGSEA. Deep was the level at which the assay was run. Data came from immunoSEQ multiplex PCR; TCRdb stores just in-frame clones and leaves some out. The sample includes millions of clones, roughly 94% seen only once; the top ten take 0.13%. The chain recombines TRBV29-1 with TRBJ1-2, with 8 bases matching TRBD1. The sequenced sample consisted of naive CD4+ T cells sorted from blood. As to subset: CD45RA+ positively selected. This receptor was obtained from a man aged 18 to 29 in good health. Written as DNA, the CDR3 is TGCAGCGTTGATGGCAGGGGGCCGGATTATGGCTACACCTTC. Its translation is CSVDGRGPDYGYTF.